Included here is one T cell receptor beta chain sequence, with context. Its antigen is not yet known. No base quality information exists; no much larger clone differs at one position. The source of the sample is a study of shared clonotypes between healthy human individuals (dated by TCRdb to 2020 to 2022). For context, the study as a whole: The cohort comprised a couple of women and a few men aged 18 to 49 years. For each donor, CD4 naive and CD4 memory were each given three plates, CD8 naive was given two plates, and CD8 memory was given one plate. Different laboratories and diverse techniques were used to prepare libraries and sequence TCR repertoires, to increase sequencing depth and limit assay-specific biases. The study deeply sequenced blood TCR repertoires of about 5 healthy adults to estimate repertoire size and the extent of clonotype sharing between individuals. Between about 0.8 and 9 billion PBMCs per donor were obtained by leukapheresis.

Using the deep immunoSEQ assay, TCR CDR3 regions were amplified from genomic DNA by multiplex PCR. Extracted genomic DNA from each cell subset was distributed evenly across all wells of several immunoSEQ 96-well plates, and each plate was treated as a replicate. For sorted subsets, roughly 0.2 ug genomic DNA, equal to approximately 30,000 T cell genomes, was loaded into each replicate PCR. Purified libraries were measured with a Qubit 3.0 fluorometer, size-checked on a Bioanalyzer 2100, and measured again with the KAPA Library Quantification kit. Every immunoSEQ 96-well plate was sequenced on a dedicated single-read 150-cycle Illumina NextSeq 550 flow cell. In the original analysis: Because the immunoSEQ output held only junctional sequences and lacked quality scores, the filtering could not match the filtering applied to full-length reads. To assign V/J genes and CDR3, sequences were annotated against IMGT germline references using PyIR, a Python wrapper for IgBLAST v1.9. Any read was removed if the V/J assignment was weak (E-value above 1e-6), the CDR3 was missing, or the read contained stop codons, out-of-frame junctions, or ambiguous translated residues. V3J clonotypes were defined as sequences sharing an identical inferred V gene, J gene, and CDR3 amino acid sequence. To compute the percentage overlap between repertoires, the number of shared unique clonotypes was divided by the size of the smaller repertoire. RTK rarefaction, the Chao1 estimator, and Recon v2.1 estimates of unobserved clonotypes were used to assess repertoire richness. For all TCRbeta clonotypes obtained by the gDNA method from a few donors, generation probabilities were computed with OLGA. TCRdb provides this immuneACCESS table in a form limited to in-frame rearrangements. Some clones are lacking; in checked studies, under half of them reflect an unresolved V gene, and why the rest are absent is not known. That table furnishes V, J and clone size, whereas the DNA furnished D and trimming. The sample table holds some 2,100,000 clones, of which 93% were seen once. The top ten clonotypes cover 1.5% to 2% of the sample.

CD8 naive samples were CD45RO-negative cells positively selected for CCR7, giving a CD45RA+CCR7+ population that excluded TemRA cells. The donors were healthy, HIV-negative adults who had no recently reported acute infections or vaccinations. All donors were Caucasian adults living in Nashville, Tennessee, USA. After blood collection by leukapheresis, PBMCs were isolated using Ficoll-Histopaque density gradient centrifugation and then cryopreserved in the vapor phase of liquid nitrogen. Purity and quantity of every magnetically sorted T cell population were checked by analytical flow cytometry. From each sorted fraction, genomic DNA was isolated and quantified by UV absorbance on a Nanodrop 2000c. Inclusive of the bounding cysteine and phenylalanine, the CDR3 is 15 residues long. The CDR3 DNA has 45 bases and is translated from base 1. The germline V gene (reference sequence) supplies CDR1 LNHDA and CDR2 SQIVND. V is clipped by 5 bases and J by 0 bases, and the sequence between their germline boundaries is 11 bases long.

What the work shows at the level of the full study, not this receptor alone: Higher generation probabilities were observed for clonotypes shared by all four sorted-subset donors than for non-shared clonotypes. Estimated clonotype richness was generally larger for naive than for memory subsets. Sampling was limited to blood, and TCR repertoires in tissue likely differ from TCR repertoires in blood. Rarefaction of sorted-subset datasets indicated incomplete sequencing despite the large sequencing depth. Sharing across four donors was observed for approximately 4.6% of naive CD4, 3.5% of naive CD8, 2% to 2.5% of memory CD4, and 0.4% of memory CD8 clonotypes. The genetic and exposure-history diversity represented was limited by the small number of donors. Pairwise subsampling led to the expectation that sequencing depth would affect the degree of clonotype sharing among donors.

The chain uses TRBV19 and TRBJ1-5; perhaps TRBD1 is the D gene, with 5 bases matching. The source of this sequence is a man younger than 35 in good health. Some clones in this sample may be carry-over from other donors' samples. The sample consisted of naive CD8+ T cells from PBMCs. The sample's cell subset or site label is to be understood as: CD45RA+CCR7+. The CDR3 protein is CASSLWGNSNQPQHF. The DNA is TGTGCCAGTAGTTTGTGGGGGAATAGCAATCAGCCCCAGCATTTT.